This TCR beta chain was observed in a study of cytomegalovirus exposure and HLA in healthy donors. The PCR was carried out with 60 Vbeta primers and 13 Jbeta primers. Profiling relied on immunoSEQ multiplex PCR, and the TCRdb table lists in-frame clones only, not all of them. Among about 82,000 clones, more than 60% were seen once, and the ten largest hold about an eighth. Trimming left V 2 bases short and J 2 bases short, with 6 bases between. The CDR3 spans 13 residues. Germline V lookup: CDR1 SEHNR, CDR2 FQNEAQ (reference sequence). Sequenced input: PBMCs. The chain employs TRBV7-9 and TRBJ1-1; no clear D. This sequence originates from a human donor in good health. DNA of the CDR3: TGTGCCAGCAGCTTATTCCATAACACTGAAGCTTTCTTT. Amino acids: CASSLFHNTEAFF.